The clone carrying this TCR beta chain showed up many times. What it binds is not known. The entry originates in a study of post-analysis software for immune sequencing data. Study information: Relapsing-remitting, secondary progressive and progressive-relapsing courses of multiple sclerosis were included. General study findings and limits: Controls showed lower frequencies than patients for a few TRBV segments, and TRBV5-6, TRBV5-1 and TRBV20-1 were among these. Normalized Chao1 diversity was significantly lower in multiple sclerosis patients than in controls. Strong co-clustering by F measure was evident for samples that had been prepared in the same batch.

The TCR beta cDNA libraries carried unique molecular identifiers. TCRdb analysed the PCR reads with MiXCR anew, one entry per CDR3 protein. Among more than 450,000 distinct CDR3 sequences listed, approximately 34% were seen once. V was cut by 2 bases and J by 2 bases, with 7 bases left in between. This CDR3 spans 14 amino acids. Sequenced: blood. The chain couples TRBV12-3 or TRBV12-4 to TRBJ1-5; D unresolved. The TCR originated in a girl aged 2-17 years with multiple sclerosis. The CDR3: CASSLSQGNQPQHF. In DNA form, the CDR3 reads TGTGCCAGCAGTTTATCCCAGGGCAATCAGCCCCAGCATTTT.